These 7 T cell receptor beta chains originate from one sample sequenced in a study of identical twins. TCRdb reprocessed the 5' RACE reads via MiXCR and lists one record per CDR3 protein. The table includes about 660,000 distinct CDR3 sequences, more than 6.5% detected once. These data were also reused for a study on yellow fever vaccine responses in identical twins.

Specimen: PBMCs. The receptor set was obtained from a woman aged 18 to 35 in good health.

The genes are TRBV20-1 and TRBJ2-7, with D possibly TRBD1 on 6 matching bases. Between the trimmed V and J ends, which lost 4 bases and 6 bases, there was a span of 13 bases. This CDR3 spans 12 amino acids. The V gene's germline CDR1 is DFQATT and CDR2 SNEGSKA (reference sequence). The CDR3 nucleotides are TGCAGTGCTACTAACAGGGTAGGCGAGCAGTACTTC. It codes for CSATNRVGEQYF.

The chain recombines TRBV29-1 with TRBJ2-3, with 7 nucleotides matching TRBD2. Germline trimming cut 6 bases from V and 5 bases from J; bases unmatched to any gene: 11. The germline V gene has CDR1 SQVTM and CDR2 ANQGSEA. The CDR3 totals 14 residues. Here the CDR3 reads CSVRGERGGDTQYF. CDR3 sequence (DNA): TGCAGCGTCCGGGGCGAGCGGGGCGGAGATACGCAGTATTTT.

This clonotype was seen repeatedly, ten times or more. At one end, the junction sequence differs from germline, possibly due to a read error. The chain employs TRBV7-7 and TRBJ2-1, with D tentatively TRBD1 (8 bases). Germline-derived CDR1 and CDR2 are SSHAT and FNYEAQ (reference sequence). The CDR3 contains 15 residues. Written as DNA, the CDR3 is TGTGCTAGCAGCTTAGACAGGGGACTATACAATGAGCAGTTCTTC. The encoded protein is CASSLDRGLYNEQFF.

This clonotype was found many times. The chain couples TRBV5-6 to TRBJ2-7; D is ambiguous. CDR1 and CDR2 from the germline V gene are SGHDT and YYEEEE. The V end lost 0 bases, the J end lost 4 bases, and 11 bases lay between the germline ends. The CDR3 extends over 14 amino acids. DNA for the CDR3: TGTGCCAGCAGCTTGGCCGCCGGTGGTTACGAGCAGTACTTC. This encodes CASSLAAGGYEQYF.

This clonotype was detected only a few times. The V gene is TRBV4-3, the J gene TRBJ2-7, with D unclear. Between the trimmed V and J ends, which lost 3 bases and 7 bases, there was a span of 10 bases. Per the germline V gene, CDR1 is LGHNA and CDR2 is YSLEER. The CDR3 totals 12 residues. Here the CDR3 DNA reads TGCGCCAGCAGCCAGGACCAGCGTGAGCAGTACTTC. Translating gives CASSQDQREQYF.

The CDR3: CASSLVPGSYEQYF. The CDR3 bases are TGCGCCAGCAGCTTGGTTCCGGGCTCCTACGAGCAGTACTTC. The chain links TRBV5-1 to TRBJ2-7; D is ambiguous. V dropped 0 bases and J dropped 0 bases, with 7 bases sitting between them. This CDR3 is 14 amino acids long. CDR1 and CDR2 from the germline V gene are SGHRS and YFSETQ.

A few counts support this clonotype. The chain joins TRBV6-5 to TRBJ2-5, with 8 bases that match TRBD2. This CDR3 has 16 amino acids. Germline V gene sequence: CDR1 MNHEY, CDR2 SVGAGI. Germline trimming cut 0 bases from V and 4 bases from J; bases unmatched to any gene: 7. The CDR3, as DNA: TGTGCCAGCAGTTACTCTGCGGGGGGCAGGGGAGAGACCCAGTACTTC. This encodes CASSYSAGGRGETQYF.